This record concerns one TCR beta chain sequence. The V gene's germline CDR1 is SGHNT and CDR2 YENEEA. The CDR3 covers 15 residues. Trimming pared 5 bases from V and 5 bases from J, leaving 15 bases between. Measured with immunoSEQ multiplex PCR; TCRdb has only the in-frame clones, and not every one. Among about 310,000 clones listed, roughly 89% were seen once. This entry is derived from a study of blood T cell repertoires in COVID-19. Study summary: Collection of acute and convalescent COVID-19 samples took place in the United States, Italy and Spain.

The material sequenced was peripheral blood. The origin of this receptor is a woman aged 40 to 50 with COVID-19, enrolled during active disease. The J gene is TRBJ2-2, the V gene TRBV11-3; no definite D call. The CDR3 region has the DNA TGTGCCAGCAGCCGCGAGGCTAGAATTACCGGGGAGCTGTTTTTT. Translation: CASSREARITGELFF.